Each of the 26 T cell receptor beta chains below was sequenced from the same sample in a study of Ad26.COV2.S vaccination and SARS-CoV-2 variants. The repertoire was sequenced with immunoSEQ multiplex PCR; TCRdb's copy has only in-frame clones and lacks some. The sample holds under 550,000 clones, approximately 88% seen once. The sample's treatment: roughly 19 received Ad26.COV2.S at low or high dose, single or two shots; 5 received placebo; per-sample allocation not given. Day 63 following the first vaccine or placebo injection was when the samples were taken. Specimen: peripheral blood, collected in a trial of Ad26.COV2.S vaccine versus placebo. The receptor source for this set is a person between 18 and 65 years old who received the Ad26.COV2.S COVID-19 vaccine or a placebo.

The chain has TRBV6-2 or TRBV6-3 and TRBJ2-3; D remains unclear. The CDR3 contains 14 residues. V lost 6 bases, J lost 8 bases, and 18 bases lay in between. The germline V gene has CDR1 MNHEY and CDR2 SVGEGT. As DNA, the CDR3 is TGTGCCAGCAGCCCGATTGGACGGATTGGTACGCAGTATTTT. The encoded protein is CASSPIGRIGTQYF.

This rearrangement joins TRBV5-6 to TRBJ1-4; 11 bases match TRBD1. The CDR3 totals 15 residues. Per the germline V gene, CDR1 is SGHDT and CDR2 is YYEEEE. The trim removed 0 bases at V and 10 bases at J, leaving 5 bases unmatched. Written as DNA, the CDR3 is TGTGCCAGCAGCTTGGAGTGGACAGGGGGCGGAAAACTGTTTTTT. Translation gives CASSLEWTGGGKLFF.

The chain links TRBV6-2 or TRBV6-3 to TRBJ2-7; D gene uncertain. Per the germline V gene, CDR1 is MNHEY and CDR2 is SVGEGT. Trimming left V 0 bases short and J 11 bases short, with 8 bases between. CDR3 length: 11 amino acids. The CDR3 DNA reads as TGTGCCAGCAGTTACTCGGAGATTAAGTACTTC. It yields the protein CASSYSEIKYF.

V gene TRBV5-4 combines with J gene TRBJ1-4; D ambiguous. This CDR3 is 16 amino acids long. Trimming left V 0 bases short and J 0 bases short, with 9 bases between. Germline V CDR1 and CDR2: SGHNT, YYREEE (reference sequence). This CDR3 is CASSLDSGATNEKLFF. CDR3 DNA: TGTGCCAGCAGCTTGGATAGCGGTGCAACTAATGAAAAACTGTTTTTT. The full variable domain, its missing parts supplied by reference TRBV5-4 and TRBJ1-4, is ETGVTQSPTHLIKTRGQQVTLRCSSQSGHNTVSWYQQALGQGPQFIFQYYREEENGRGNFPPRFSGLQFPNYSSELNVNALELDDSALYLCASSLDSGATNEKLFFGSGTQLSVL.

The CDR3, as DNA: TGTGCCTGGATTAGGGAGCCCACAGATACGCAGTATTTT. Translating gives CAWIREPTDTQYF. This rearrangement joins TRBV30 to TRBJ2-3; a possible D gene is TRBD2 (5 bases). The V end was cut by 4 bases, the J end by 2 bases, with 10 bases between. The CDR3 sequence is 13 residues long. The germline gives CDR1 GTSNPN, CDR2 SVGIG (reference sequence).

This rearrangement joins TRBV30 to TRBJ1-5, with TRBD1 as a possible D gene (6 bases). The CDR3 has 14 amino acids. V lost 3 bases, J lost 3 bases, and 12 bases lay in between. Germline lookup yields CDR1 GTSNPN and CDR2 SVGIG (reference sequence). The CDR3 reads CAWRETGPNQPQHF. In DNA, the CDR3 is TGTGCCTGGAGGGAGACAGGCCCCAATCAGCCCCAGCATTTT.

V is TRBV13 and J is TRBJ2-1; D is perhaps TRBD2 (5 bases). The V end lost 2 bases, the J end lost 3 bases, and 11 bases lay between the germline ends. Germline CDR1 PRHDT, CDR2 FYEKMQ (reference sequence). This CDR3 region has 15 residues. CDR3 coding DNA: TGTGCCAGCAGCTTAAGAGGGTTTCGCTACAATGAGCAGTTCTTC. This sequence encodes CASSLRGFRYNEQFF.

The V gene is TRBV4-1, the J gene TRBJ1-2; no clear D gene. The V and J ends lost 0 bases and 4 bases respectively, with 15 bases between them. Germline CDR1 MGHRA, CDR2 YSYEKL. The CDR3 totals 16 residues. The CDR3 region has the DNA TGCGCCAGCAGCCAAGATATATCGGGGTTACCCTATGGCTACACCTTC. Residues: CASSQDISGLPYGYTF.

V usage is TRBV3-1 (or the pseudogene TRBV3-2) and J usage is TRBJ2-1, with 12 bases matching TRBD2. The CDR3 sequence is 17 residues long. Germline V gene data show CDR1 as LGHDT and CDR2 as YNNKEL (reference sequence). J lost 9 bases, V lost 2 bases, and 11 bases had no gene match. The CDR3: CASSQHLLAGGPGEQFF. CDR3 nucleotides: TGTGCCAGCAGCCAACACCTTCTAGCGGGGGGGCCCGGTGAGCAGTTCTTC.

This clone was recorded once. The chain uses TRBV9 and TRBJ1-1, with D uncertain. This CDR3 is 14 amino acids long. V lost 2 bases and J lost 0, with 8 bases in between. CDR1 SGDLS and CDR2 YYNGEE come from the germline V gene. In DNA form, the CDR3 reads TGTGCCAGCAGCGTGTACGGGATGAACACTGAAGCTTTCTTT. Protein: CASSVYGMNTEAFF.

In its sample, this clone was seen once. The V and J genes are TRBV2 and TRBJ1-5, with D possibly matching TRBD1 (5 bases). The CDR3 is made up of 15 amino acids. The V and J ends lost 6 bases and 5 bases respectively, with 17 bases between them. From germline, CDR1 is SNHLY and CDR2 FYNNEI. The CDR3 nucleotides read TGTGCCAGCAGGGATGACAGCAGCCAGTATCAGCCCCAGCATTTT. It specifies CASRDDSSQYQPQHF. Filled out from reference TRBV2 and TRBJ1-5, the complete variable domain reads EPEVTQTPSHQVTQMGQEVILRCVPISNHLYFYWYRQILGQKVEFLVSFYNNEISEKSEIFDDQFSVERPDGSNFTLKIRSTKLEDSAMYFCASRDDSSQYQPQHFGDGTRLSIL.

The gene calls are TRBV3-1 (or the pseudogene TRBV3-2) and TRBJ2-3, with D tentatively TRBD1 (6 bases). Germline CDR1 is LGHDT and CDR2 is YNNKEL (reference sequence). The CDR3 is 18 amino acids. Trimming removed 2 bases at V and 5 bases at J, with 23 bases between. The CDR3 sequence is CASSQSTYRALQGDTQYF. The DNA for the CDR3 is TGTGCCAGCAGCCAATCTACTTACAGGGCCCTCCAGGGAGATACGCAGTATTTT.

The chain employs TRBV18 and TRBJ2-7; unclear D gene. Trimming cost V 3 bases and J 6 bases, with 30 bases left between them. The CDR3 extends over 19 amino acids. CDR1 and CDR2 (germline): KGHSH, LQKENI. For the CDR3, the DNA is TGTGCCAGCTCACCCGGAGCTCTCTTGGTTACCGATCTCCCCCCCGAGCAGTACTTC. As protein: CASSPGALLVTDLPPEQYF.

This clone was seen once. J is TRBJ1-4 and V is TRBV19, with a tentative D call TRBD1 (5 bases). CDR3 length equals 15 residues. CDR1 and CDR2 (germline): LNHDA, SQIVND (reference sequence). V was cut by 8 bases and J by 4 bases, with 17 bases left in between. This CDR3 is CASVTGTRSNEKLFF. The CDR3 bases are TGTGCCAGTGTTACAGGCACACGAAGTAATGAAAAACTGTTTTTT.

This clone was recorded a few times. The V and J genes are TRBV9 and TRBJ1-4; 9 positions agree with TRBD1. Germline CDR1 and CDR2: SGDLS and YYNGEE. This CDR3 is 16 amino acids long. The J segment lost 8 bases and the V segment lost 3 bases, leaving 11 bases of the junction unmatched. CDR3 sequence: CASSALTGGAGEKLFF. In nucleotides, the CDR3 is TGTGCCAGCAGCGCCCTAACAGGGGGCGCGGGAGAAAAACTGTTTTTT.

CDR3 protein: CASIPGHLRSNQPQHF. The CDR3 DNA sequence: TGTGCCAGTATACCTGGACACCTTCGGAGCAATCAGCCCCAGCATTTT. The chain employs TRBV19 and TRBJ1-5, with D possibly TRBD1 on 5 matching bases. Trimming took off 7 bases at V and 1 base at J, with 17 bases between the two ends. The CDR3 contains 16 residues. The germline V gene encodes CDR1 LNHDA and CDR2 SQIVND (reference sequence).

V gene TRBV10-1 combines with J gene TRBJ2-1; D unresolved. Germline assignment: CDR1 WNHNN and CDR2 SYGVQD (reference sequence). Trimming took off 2 bases at V and 3 bases at J, with 5 bases between the two ends. CDR3 length equals 13 residues. CDR3 sequence (DNA): TGCGCCAGCAGTGAGGTCAGCTACAATGAGCAGTTCTTC. This sequence encodes CASSEVSYNEQFF.

The rearrangement joins TRBV4-3 to TRBJ1-4, with 7 bases matching TRBD1. The CDR3 spans 19 residues. Trimming took 4 bases from V and 0 from J; bases not matched to a gene: 14. Per the germline V gene, CDR1 is LGHNA and CDR2 is YSLEER. The CDR3 here is CASSLSPTGIDATNEKLFF. The CDR3 coding sequence is TGCGCCAGCAGCCTATCTCCGACAGGGATAGATGCAACTAATGAAAAACTGTTTTTT.

The chain links TRBV5-4 to TRBJ2-7, with 10 nucleotides matching TRBD1. This CDR3 region has 15 residues. Trimming took 0 bases from V and 2 from J; bases not matched to a gene: 2. Germline V gene sequence: CDR1 SGHNT, CDR2 YYREEE (reference sequence). The chain's CDR3 is CASSLGTGGTYEQYF. As DNA, the CDR3 is TGTGCCAGCAGCTTGGGGACAGGGGGAACCTACGAGCAGTACTTC.

The chain combines TRBV3-1 (or the pseudogene TRBV3-2) with TRBJ1-2, with D perhaps matching TRBD1 (6 bases). The CDR3 loop spans 16 amino acids. The V end was cut by 0 bases, the J end by 4 bases, with 15 bases between. The V gene's germline CDR1 is LGHDT and CDR2 YNNKEL (reference sequence). The chain's CDR3 is CASSQDWVTGPYGYTF. CDR3 nucleotide sequence: TGTGCCAGCAGCCAAGACTGGGTAACAGGGCCCTATGGCTACACCTTC.

On this clone itself: Other DNA sequences in the same sample also yield this CDR3. The chain uses TRBV9 and TRBJ2-7; D is tentatively TRBD1 or TRBD2 (5 bases each). In germline, CDR1 is SGDLS, CDR2 YYNGEE. This CDR3 contains 15 residues. The V and J ends lost 0 bases and 3 bases respectively, with 13 bases between them. DNA of the CDR3: TGTGCCAGCAGCGTAGGCCCGGGGACGGGCTACGAGCAGTACTTC. As protein: CASSVGPGTGYEQYF.

This chain uses TRBV29-1 with TRBJ2-1, with TRBD1 matching 12 bases. The V gene's germline CDR1 is SQVTM and CDR2 ANQGSEA. The CDR3 sequence is 13 residues long. V gave up 7 bases and J gave up 8 bases; unmatched junction bases: 6. The CDR3 DNA sequence: TGCAGCGCAACCGGGACAGGGGGCCATGAGCAGTTCTTC. It yields the protein CSATGTGGHEQFF.

The CDR3 region is CASSFDRDTQYF. Here the CDR3 DNA reads TGTGCCAGCAGCTTTGATAGGGATACGCAGTATTTT. This rearrangement joins TRBV9 to TRBJ2-3; unclear D gene. V was trimmed by 4 bases and J by 6 bases, leaving 9 bases between them. Germline-derived CDR1 and CDR2 are SGDLS and YYNGEE. This CDR3 has 12 amino acids.

The table lists this clone with a few counts. The chain recombines TRBV19 with TRBJ2-7; 9 bases are shared with TRBD1. Germline V gene sequence: CDR1 LNHDA, CDR2 SQIVND (reference sequence). V lost 3 bases to trimming and J lost 3 bases; unmatched junction nucleotides: 3. The CDR3 length is 14 residues. This CDR3 is CASSIRDRDYEQYF. The CDR3 DNA is TGTGCCAGTAGTATTCGGGACAGGGACTACGAGCAGTACTTC.

This clone is a singleton in its sample. The rearrangement links TRBV3-1 (or the pseudogene TRBV3-2) to TRBJ1-6, with D hard to call. This CDR3 spans 11 amino acids. The V end lost 3 bases, the J end lost 14 bases, and 8 bases lay between the germline ends. Germline lookup yields CDR1 LGHDT and CDR2 YNNKEL (reference sequence). The DNA of the CDR3 is TGTGCCAGCAGCCACCAGTATACCCTCCACTTT. Translated: CASSHQYTLHF.

V is TRBV28 and J is TRBJ1-5; maybe TRBD1 (6 bases). Germline CDR1 is MDHEN and CDR2 is SYDVKM. V was shortened by 5 bases and J by 4 bases, with 15 bases between the two germline ends. This CDR3 contains 15 residues. The CDR3: CASSRTDPGNQPQHF. CDR3 DNA: TGTGCCAGCAGTCGGACAGACCCAGGGAATCAGCCCCAGCATTTT.